This passage covers 16 T cell receptor beta chains from one sample sequenced in a study of T cells in Graves' hyperthyroidism and ophthalmopathy. It was RNA transcripts that yielded the amplified TCR beta CDR3 regions. HTBI primers were used for first-round RT-PCR of the TCR CDR3. TCRdb reprocessed the multiplex PCR reads via MiXCR and lists one record per CDR3 protein. The table has around 60,000 distinct CDR3 sequences, just under 50% seen once. Sequencing was carried out using blood. These receptor sequences come from a woman younger than 45 with Graves' ophthalmopathy.

The J gene is TRBJ2-1, the V gene TRBV5-1; tentatively, D is TRBD1 (6 bases). V was trimmed by 8 bases and J by 4 bases, leaving 16 bases between them. CDR1 and CDR2 (germline): SGHRS, YFSETQ. The CDR3 consists of 14 residues. The chain's CDR3 is CASSDQDSYNEQFF. In nucleotides, the CDR3 is TGCGCCAGTAGCGACCAGGACAGTTACAATGAGCAGTTCTTC.

This clonotype has a count of ten or more. The chain is built from TRBV5-6 and TRBJ1-1, with D possibly TRBD1 on 5 matching bases. The CDR3 runs to 15 residues. CDR1 is SGHDT, CDR2 YYEEEE, per germline. Trimming pared 4 bases from V and 6 bases from J, leaving 19 bases between. The CDR3, as DNA: TGTGCCAGCAGCAAACCTGGGGGGGTCTCCGCTGAAGCTTTCTTT. It is translated as CASSKPGGVSAEAFF.

A word on this clonotype: The germline gene is not matched at one end of the junction; a read error may be the cause. This chain connects TRBV11-2 to TRBJ1-5; D is ambiguous. Germline values: CDR1 SGHAT, CDR2 FQNNGV. The CDR3 contains 14 residues. The CDR3 reads CASSLDVWYQPQLF. The CDR3 nucleotides are TGTGCCAGCAGCTTAGATGTATGGTATCAGCCCCAGCTTTTT.

V is TRBV29-1 and J is TRBJ2-1; the match to TRBD1 covers 10 bases. CDR3 size: 13 residues. Germline CDR1 reads SQVTM; CDR2 reads ANQGSEA. With 6 bases clipped from V and 7 bases from J, the junction kept 6 bases outside the gene matches. The CDR3 loop is CSVGDRGINEQFF. The CDR3 bases are TGCAGCGTGGGGGACAGGGGCATTAATGAGCAGTTCTTC.

This clonotype occurred many times. The V call is TRBV2, the J call TRBJ2-2; D remains ambiguous. CDR1 SNHLY and CDR2 FYNNEI come from the germline V gene. The CDR3 consists of 14 residues. V was clipped by 2 bases and J by 4 bases, with 8 bases between them. The CDR3 DNA reads TGTGCCAGCAGTGAAAGCGTGAGCACCGGGGAGCTGTTTTTT. It encodes CASSESVSTGELFF.

The chain combines TRBV9 with TRBJ2-2, with D uncertain. V dropped 0 bases and J dropped 6 bases, with 12 bases sitting between them. Germline values: CDR1 SGDLS, CDR2 YYNGEE. This CDR3 has 15 residues. CDR3 in DNA: TGTGCCAGCAGCGTAGAGGGTGCATCGGCCGGGGAGCTGTTTTTT. Translation: CASSVEGASAGELFF.

The V call is TRBV7-2, the J call TRBJ1-2; 11 positions agree with TRBD1. Germline V lookup: CDR1 SGHTA, CDR2 FQGNSA. The CDR3 extends over 13 amino acids. V was pared by 4 bases and J by 6 bases, with 1 base of the junction left unmatched. The CDR3 bases are TGTGCCAGCAGCTGGACAGGGGGCCATGGCTACACCTTC. Translating gives CASSWTGGHGYTF. Full variable domain (remainder filled in from reference TRBV7-2 and TRBJ1-2): GAGVSQSPSNKVTEKGKDVELRCDPISGHTALYWYRQSLGQGLEFLIYFQGNSAPDKSGLPSDRFSAERTGGSVSTLTIQRTQQEDSAVYLCASSWTGGHGYTFGSGTRLTVV.

A remark on this clonotype: A read error may produce the germline difference seen at one junction end. This sequence joins TRBV2 and TRBJ1-2; 7 bases map to TRBD1. The germline V gene encodes CDR1 SNHLY and CDR2 FYNNEI. This CDR3 has 14 residues. CDR3 in DNA: TGTGCCAGCAGATTTGGGACAGATAACAATGGCTACACCTTC. Its protein is CASRFGTDNNGYTF.

The chain joins TRBV6-5 to TRBJ2-7; 7 nucleotides line up with TRBD2. From germline, CDR1 is MNHEY and CDR2 SVGAGI. The CDR3 consists of 14 residues. After removal of 8 bases from V and 6 bases from J, the junction contained 13 bases not matched to a gene. The DNA for the CDR3 is TGTGCCAGCGGACGAGCGGGGACGTTCGGCGAGCAGTACTTC. As protein: CASGRAGTFGEQYF.

The chain joins TRBV18 to TRBJ1-5; 8 bases line up with TRBD1. The CDR3 extends over 13 amino acids. V was pared by 4 bases and J by 7 bases, with 3 bases of the junction left unmatched. Germline V gene data show CDR1 as KGHSH and CDR2 as LQKENI. CDR3 DNA: TGTGCCAGCTCACTACAGGGGGACCAGCCCCAGCATTTT. Translating gives CASSLQGDQPQHF.

This clonotype appeared many times. The chain joins TRBV5-6 to TRBJ2-7; TRBD1 matches 8 bases. CDR1 and CDR2 (germline): SGHDT, YYEEEE. V trimming: 0 bases; J trimming: 4 bases; junction bases outside the gene matches: 9. The CDR3 covers 16 residues. The chain's CDR3 is CASSLAKSGGLYEQYF. The CDR3 coding sequence is TGTGCCAGCAGCTTGGCCAAGTCAGGGGGCTTATACGAGCAGTACTTC.

CDR3 in amino acids: CAISVLAGVGEQFF. In nucleotides, the CDR3 is TGTGCCATCAGCGTACTAGCGGGAGTAGGTGAGCAGTTCTTC. The chain carries TRBV10-3 and TRBJ2-1, with 11 bases fitting TRBD2. CDR1 is ENHRY and CDR2 is SYGVKD in the germline V gene. The J segment lost 9 bases and the V segment lost 6 bases, leaving 7 bases of the junction unmatched. The CDR3 loop spans 14 amino acids.

This clonotype occurred many times. The rearrangement links TRBV20-1 to TRBJ2-3; TRBD2 aligns across 12 bases. V lost 0 bases and J lost 5; bases outside the gene matches: 12. Germline values: CDR1 DFQATT, CDR2 SNEGSKA (reference sequence). The CDR3 is made up of 18 amino acids. DNA of the CDR3: TGCAGTGCTAGAGATTCTGGGGCTAGCGGGAGGGCCTTAGATACGCAGTATTTT. Translating gives CSARDSGASGRALDTQYF.

Details on this clonotype: In this CDR3 the conserved last residue, phenylalanine or tryptophan, is missing, so a read error is likely. This chain connects TRBV7-7 to TRBJ2-1, with TRBD2 identical over 9 bases. The germline CDR1 and CDR2 sequences are SSHAT and FNYEAQ (reference sequence). The CDR3 runs 16 residues. The CDR3 sequence: CASSSPGLAIHNEQFC. The CDR3, as DNA: TGTGCTAGCAGCTCCCCGGGACTAGCCATACACAATGAGCAGTTCTGC.

This clonotype has just one count. Here the CDR3 omits its conserved ending phenylalanine or tryptophan, so a read error is the likely source. The chain recombines TRBV20-1 with TRBJ1-2; D unresolved. Trimming pared 1 base from V and 6 bases from J, leaving 12 bases between. The CDR3 covers 13 residues. Germline CDR1 is DFQATT and CDR2 is SNEGSKA (reference sequence). As DNA, the CDR3 is TGCAGTGCTAGAGTGCTTGGGGTCAATGGCTACACCTAC. Protein product: CSARVLGVNGYTY.

By share, this clonotype ranks as medium-sized. The genes are TRBV2 and TRBJ2-1; 7 bases are a match to TRBD2. Trimming cost V 8 bases and J 10 bases; bases outside gene matches: 17. The CDR3 covers 15 residues. Germline values: CDR1 SNHLY, CDR2 FYNNEI. In nucleotides, the CDR3 is TGTGCCAGCTCGGAGGGGCAAGCGGGGCGGAGGGAGCAGTTCTTC. This translates into CASSEGQAGRREQFF.